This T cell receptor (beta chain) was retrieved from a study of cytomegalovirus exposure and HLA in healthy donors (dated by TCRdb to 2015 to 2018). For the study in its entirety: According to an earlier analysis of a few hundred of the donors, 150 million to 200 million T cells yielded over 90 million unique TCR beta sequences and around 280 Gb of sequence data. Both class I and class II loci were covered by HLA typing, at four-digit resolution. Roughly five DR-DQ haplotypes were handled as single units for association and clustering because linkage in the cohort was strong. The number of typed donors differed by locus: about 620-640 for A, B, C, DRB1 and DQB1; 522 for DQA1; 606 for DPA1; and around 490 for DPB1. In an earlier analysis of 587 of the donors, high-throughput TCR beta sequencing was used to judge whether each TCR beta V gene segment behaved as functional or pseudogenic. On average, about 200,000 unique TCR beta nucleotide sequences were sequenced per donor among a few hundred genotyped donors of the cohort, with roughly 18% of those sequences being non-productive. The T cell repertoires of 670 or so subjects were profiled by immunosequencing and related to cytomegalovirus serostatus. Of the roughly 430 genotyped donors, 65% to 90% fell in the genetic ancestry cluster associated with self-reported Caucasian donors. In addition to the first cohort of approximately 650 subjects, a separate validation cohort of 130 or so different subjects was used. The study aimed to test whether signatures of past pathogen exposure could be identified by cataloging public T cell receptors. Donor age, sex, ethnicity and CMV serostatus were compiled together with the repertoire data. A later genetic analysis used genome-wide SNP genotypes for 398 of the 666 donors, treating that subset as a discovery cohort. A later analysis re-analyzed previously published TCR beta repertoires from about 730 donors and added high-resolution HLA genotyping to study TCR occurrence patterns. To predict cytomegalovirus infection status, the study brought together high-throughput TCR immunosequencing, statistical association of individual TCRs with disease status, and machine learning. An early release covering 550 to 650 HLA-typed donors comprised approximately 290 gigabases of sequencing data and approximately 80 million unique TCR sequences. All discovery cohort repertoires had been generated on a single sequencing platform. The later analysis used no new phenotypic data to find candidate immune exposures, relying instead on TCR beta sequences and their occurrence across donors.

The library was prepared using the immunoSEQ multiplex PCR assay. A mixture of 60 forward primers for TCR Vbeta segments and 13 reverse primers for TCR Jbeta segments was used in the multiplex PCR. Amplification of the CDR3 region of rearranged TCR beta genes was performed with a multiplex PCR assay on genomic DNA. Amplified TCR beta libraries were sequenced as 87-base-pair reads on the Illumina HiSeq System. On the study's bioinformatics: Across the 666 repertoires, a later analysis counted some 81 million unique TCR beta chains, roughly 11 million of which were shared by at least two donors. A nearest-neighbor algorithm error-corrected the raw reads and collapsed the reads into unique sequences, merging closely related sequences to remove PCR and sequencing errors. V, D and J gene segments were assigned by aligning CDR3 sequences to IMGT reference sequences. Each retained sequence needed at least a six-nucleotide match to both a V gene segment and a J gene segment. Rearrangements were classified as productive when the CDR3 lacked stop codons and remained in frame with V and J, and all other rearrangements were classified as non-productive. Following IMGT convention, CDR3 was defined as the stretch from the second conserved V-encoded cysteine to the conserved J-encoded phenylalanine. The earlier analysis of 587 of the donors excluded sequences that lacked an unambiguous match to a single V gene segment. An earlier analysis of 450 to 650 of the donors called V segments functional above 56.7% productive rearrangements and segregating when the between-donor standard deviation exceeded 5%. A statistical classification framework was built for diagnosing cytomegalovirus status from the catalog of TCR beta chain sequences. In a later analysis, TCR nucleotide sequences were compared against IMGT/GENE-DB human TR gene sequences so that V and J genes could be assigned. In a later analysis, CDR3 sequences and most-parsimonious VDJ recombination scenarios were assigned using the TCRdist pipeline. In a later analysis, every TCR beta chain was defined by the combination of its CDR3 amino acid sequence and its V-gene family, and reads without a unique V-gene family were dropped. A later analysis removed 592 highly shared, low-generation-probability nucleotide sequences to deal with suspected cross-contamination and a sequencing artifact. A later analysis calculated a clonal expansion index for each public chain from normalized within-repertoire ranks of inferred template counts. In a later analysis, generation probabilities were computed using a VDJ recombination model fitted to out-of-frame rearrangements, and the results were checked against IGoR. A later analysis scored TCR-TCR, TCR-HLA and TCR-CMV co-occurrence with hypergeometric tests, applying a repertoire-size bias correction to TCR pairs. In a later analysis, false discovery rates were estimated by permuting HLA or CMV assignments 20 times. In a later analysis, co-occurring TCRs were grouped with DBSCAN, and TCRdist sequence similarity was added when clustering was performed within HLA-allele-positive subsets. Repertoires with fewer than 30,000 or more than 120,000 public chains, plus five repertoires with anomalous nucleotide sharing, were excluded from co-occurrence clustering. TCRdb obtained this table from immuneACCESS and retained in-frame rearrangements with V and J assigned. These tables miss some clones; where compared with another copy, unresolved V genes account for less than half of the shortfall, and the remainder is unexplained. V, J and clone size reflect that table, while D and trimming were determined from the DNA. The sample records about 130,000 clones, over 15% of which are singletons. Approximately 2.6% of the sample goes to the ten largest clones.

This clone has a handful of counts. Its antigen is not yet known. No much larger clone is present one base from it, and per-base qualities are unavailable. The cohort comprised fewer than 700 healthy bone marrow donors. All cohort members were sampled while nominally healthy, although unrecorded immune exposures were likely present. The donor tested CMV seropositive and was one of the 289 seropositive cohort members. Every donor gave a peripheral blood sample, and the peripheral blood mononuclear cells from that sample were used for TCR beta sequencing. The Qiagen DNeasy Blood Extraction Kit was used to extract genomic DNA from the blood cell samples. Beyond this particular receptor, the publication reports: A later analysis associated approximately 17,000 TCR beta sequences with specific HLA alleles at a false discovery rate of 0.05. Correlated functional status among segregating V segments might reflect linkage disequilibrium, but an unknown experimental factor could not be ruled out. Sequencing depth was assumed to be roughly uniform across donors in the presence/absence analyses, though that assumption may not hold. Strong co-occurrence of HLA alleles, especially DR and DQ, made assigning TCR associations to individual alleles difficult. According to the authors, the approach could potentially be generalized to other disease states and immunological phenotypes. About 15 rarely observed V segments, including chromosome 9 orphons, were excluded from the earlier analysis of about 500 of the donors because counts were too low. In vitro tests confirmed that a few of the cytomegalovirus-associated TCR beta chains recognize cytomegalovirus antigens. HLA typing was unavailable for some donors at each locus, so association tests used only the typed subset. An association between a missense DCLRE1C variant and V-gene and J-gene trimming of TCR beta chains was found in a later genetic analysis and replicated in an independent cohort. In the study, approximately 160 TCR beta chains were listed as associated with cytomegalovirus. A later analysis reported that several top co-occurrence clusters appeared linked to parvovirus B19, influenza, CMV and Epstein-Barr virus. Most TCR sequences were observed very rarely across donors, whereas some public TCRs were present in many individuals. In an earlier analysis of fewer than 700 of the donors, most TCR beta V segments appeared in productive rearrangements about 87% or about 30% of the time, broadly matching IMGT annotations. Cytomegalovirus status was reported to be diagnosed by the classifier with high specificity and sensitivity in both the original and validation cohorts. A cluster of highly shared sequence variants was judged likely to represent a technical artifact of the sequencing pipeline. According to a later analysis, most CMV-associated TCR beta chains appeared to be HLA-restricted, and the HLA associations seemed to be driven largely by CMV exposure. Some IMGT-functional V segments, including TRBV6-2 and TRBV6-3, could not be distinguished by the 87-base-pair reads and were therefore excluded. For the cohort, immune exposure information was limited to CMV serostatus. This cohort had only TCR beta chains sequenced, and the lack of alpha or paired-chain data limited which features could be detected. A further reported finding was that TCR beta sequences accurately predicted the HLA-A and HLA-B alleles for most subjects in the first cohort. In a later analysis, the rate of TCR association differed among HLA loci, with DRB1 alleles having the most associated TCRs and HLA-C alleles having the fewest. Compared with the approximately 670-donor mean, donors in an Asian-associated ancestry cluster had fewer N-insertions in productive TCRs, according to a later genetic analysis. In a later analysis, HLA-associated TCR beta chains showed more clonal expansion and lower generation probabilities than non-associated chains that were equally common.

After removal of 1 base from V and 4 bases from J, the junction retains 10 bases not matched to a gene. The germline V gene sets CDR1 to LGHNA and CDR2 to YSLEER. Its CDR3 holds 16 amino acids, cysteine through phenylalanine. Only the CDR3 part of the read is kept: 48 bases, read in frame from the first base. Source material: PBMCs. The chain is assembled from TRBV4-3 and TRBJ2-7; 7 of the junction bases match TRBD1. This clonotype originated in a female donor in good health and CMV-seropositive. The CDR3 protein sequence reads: CASSQGHTPDRYEQYF. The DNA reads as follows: TGCGCCAGCAGCCAAGGGCACACCCCGGACAGGTACGAGCAGTACTTC.